This T cell receptor beta chain was sequenced in a study of blood T cell repertoires in COVID-19. Study-level background: COVID-19 samples from acute and convalescent phases originated in the United States, Italy and Spain.

The table came from immunoSEQ multiplex PCR; TCRdb's copy has only in-frame clones and leaves some out. The sample records some 120,000 clones, approximately 74% being singletons. CDR3 length equals 19 residues. The V gene's germline CDR1 is SNHLY and CDR2 FYNNEI. The V segment lost 7 bases and the J segment 1 base; nucleotides outside the gene matches: 20. The V gene is TRBV2, the J gene TRBJ1-2; the match to TRBD1 covers 8 bases. Sequences were obtained from peripheral blood. The sequence was obtained from a man aged 55 to 70 with acute or convalescent COVID-19. The CDR3 region is CASTLSSRQGAGFNYGYTF. The CDR3 DNA follows: TGTGCCAGCACCCTTTCCTCTCGCCAGGGGGCTGGATTTAACTATGGCTACACCTTC.